Listed here is a single TCR beta chain. The record originates from a study of OX40 agonist ivuxolimab in advanced cancers. Study overall: Ivuxolimab is an agonistic anti-OX40 (CD134) antibody, and patients were treated with it. A male proportion of about 86% was recorded, with mean age approximately 60 years and range about 23 to 90.

Sequencing used immunoSEQ multiplex PCR; TCRdb keeps in-frame clones, though not all of them. The sample holds about 76,000 clones; 85% are singletons and the top ten take roughly 3.1%. Germline V gives CDR1 SGHTA, CDR2 FQGTGA. This CDR3 comprises 16 residues. J lost 2 bases, V lost 0 bases, and 4 bases had no gene match. Specimen: CD4+ or CD8+ T cells sorted from blood, collected in a trial of the OX40 agonist ivuxolimab. The chain uses TRBV7-3 and TRBJ2-3; TRBD2 matches 8 bases. The TCR originated in an adult with an advanced solid tumor such as melanoma, head and neck, liver or kidney cancer. The CDR3 here is CASSLTAGGATDTQYF. The CDR3 DNA is TGTGCCAGCAGCTTAACGGCGGGGGGCGCCACAGATACGCAGTATTTT.